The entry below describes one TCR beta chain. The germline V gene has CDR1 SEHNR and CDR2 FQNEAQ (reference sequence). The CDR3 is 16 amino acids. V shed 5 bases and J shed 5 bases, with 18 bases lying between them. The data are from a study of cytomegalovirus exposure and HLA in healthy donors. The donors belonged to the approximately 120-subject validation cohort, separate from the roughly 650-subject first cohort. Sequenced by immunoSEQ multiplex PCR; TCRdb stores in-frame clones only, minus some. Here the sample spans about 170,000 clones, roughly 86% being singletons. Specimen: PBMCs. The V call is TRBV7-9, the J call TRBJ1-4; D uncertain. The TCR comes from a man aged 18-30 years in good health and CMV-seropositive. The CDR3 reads CASSPVATPGNEKLFF. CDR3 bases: TGTGCCAGCAGCCCCGTGGCGACCCCCGGGAATGAAAAACTGTTTTTT.